One and the same sample provided the 28 T cell receptor beta chains below, sequenced in a study of control samples from healthy donors and cancer patients. Sequenced by immunoSEQ multiplex PCR; TCRdb stores in-frame clones only, minus some. The repertoire holds 150,000 to 200,000 clones, with 90% to 95% as singletons. The sample taken for sequencing was blood. These receptors all come from a woman aged 35 to 49 in good health.

In DNA form, the CDR3 reads TGTGCCAGCAGCCAGGGGTTTGATTCACCCCTCCACTTT. It codes for CASSQGFDSPLHF. V is TRBV3-1 (or the pseudogene TRBV3-2) and J is TRBJ1-6; D is uncertain. The germline CDR1 and CDR2 sequences are LGHDT and YNNKEL (reference sequence). The CDR3 is 13 residues long. Between the trimmed V and J ends, which lost 3 bases and 8 bases, there was a span of 8 bases.

The chain links TRBV4-3 to TRBJ1-4; possible D gene TRBD1, 6 bases. V lost 2 bases to trimming and J lost 7 bases, with 17 bases between them. The CDR3 is made up of 16 amino acids. Germline V gene lookup returns CDR1 LGHNA and CDR2 YSLEER. The CDR3 reads CASSQIGGGPSEKLFF. For the CDR3, the DNA is TGCGCCAGCAGCCAAATCGGGGGGGGGCCTAGTGAAAAACTGTTTTTT.

The chain couples TRBV19 to TRBJ1-1; a possible D gene is TRBD1 (5 bases). The V end was cut by 9 bases, the J end by 6 bases, with 20 bases between. This CDR3 has 14 residues. The germline V gene has CDR1 LNHDA and CDR2 SQIVND (reference sequence). CDR3 protein: CASRPPGGTSEAFF. CDR3 coding DNA: TGTGCCAGCCGCCCCCCTGGAGGGACCTCTGAAGCTTTCTTT. The variable domain in full, with the rest retrieved from reference TRBV19 and TRBJ1-1, is DGGITQSPKYLFRKEGQNVTLSCEQNLNHDAMYWYRQDPGQGLRLIYYSQIVNDFQKGDIAEGYSVSREKKESFPLTVTSAQKNPTAFYLCASRPPGGTSEAFFGQGTRLTVV.

V usage is TRBV7-9 and J usage is TRBJ1-1; 9 nucleotides agree with TRBD1. Germline trimming cut 5 bases from V and 5 bases from J; bases unmatched to any gene: 6. Germline CDR1 is SEHNR and CDR2 is FQNEAQ (reference sequence). The CDR3 loop spans 14 amino acids. The CDR3 region is CASSPTGGRTEAFF. Written as DNA, the CDR3 is TGTGCCAGCAGCCCAACAGGGGGCAGGACTGAAGCTTTCTTT.

This clone was seen once. The genes are TRBV7-9 and TRBJ1-2; tentatively, D is TRBD1 (6 bases). The germline V and J ends were trimmed by 6 bases and 2 bases, with 25 bases remaining between them. This CDR3 spans 18 amino acids. The germline V gene encodes CDR1 SEHNR and CDR2 FQNEAQ (reference sequence). The CDR3 here is CASSTLSLDSAKNYGYTF. The DNA of the CDR3 is TGTGCCAGCAGTACCCTGTCTCTGGACAGCGCAAAGAACTATGGCTACACCTTC.

The chain employs TRBV19 and TRBJ1-1, with TRBD1 matching over 7 bases. The length of the CDR3 is 13 residues. V lost 8 bases and J lost 1; bases outside the gene matches: 4. Germline-derived CDR1 and CDR2 are LNHDA and SQIVND (reference sequence). The CDR3 nucleotides read TGTGCCAGTGCGTCAGGGGGGAACACTGAAGCTTTCTTT. It codes for CASASGGNTEAFF.

The V call is TRBV2, the J call TRBJ1-2, with D possibly TRBD1 on 6 matching bases. Trimming pared 0 bases from V and 4 bases from J, leaving 12 bases between. This CDR3 is 15 amino acids long. Germline V gene data show CDR1 as SNHLY and CDR2 as FYNNEI. The CDR3 DNA sequence: TGTGCCAGCAGTGAAGCGGGGGCCACGGGCTATGGCTACACCTTC. This translates into CASSEAGATGYGYTF.

This sequence joins TRBV7-8 and TRBJ1-2, with a possible D match to TRBD1 (5 bases). The CDR3 consists of 16 residues. V shed 2 bases and J shed 4 bases, with 17 bases lying between them. The germline CDR1 and CDR2 sequences are SGHVS and FQNEAQ. The CDR3 spells CASSLTTGFGVYGYTF. The CDR3 DNA is TGTGCCAGCAGCTTAACAACAGGTTTCGGAGTCTATGGCTACACCTTC.

This chain links TRBV5-1 with TRBJ1-1; D is unresolved. The CDR3 consists of 12 residues. Trimming took off 3 bases at V and 5 bases at J, with 8 bases between the two ends. Germline CDR1 reads SGHRS; CDR2 reads YFSETQ. For the CDR3, the DNA is TGCGCCAGCAGCTACGACGTGACTGAAGCTTTCTTT. This gives the protein CASSYDVTEAFF.

CDR3 DNA: TGTGCCAGCAGCTTTCTATACACTGAAGCTTTCTTT. This sequence encodes CASSFLYTEAFF. The chain is built from TRBV5-6 and TRBJ1-1; unclear D gene. CDR1 and CDR2 (germline): SGHDT, YYEEEE. The V end was cut by 2 bases, the J end by 3 bases, with 5 bases between. There are 12 residues in the CDR3. The full variable domain, in which reference TRBV5-6 and TRBJ1-1 provide the parts outside the CDR3, is DAGVTQSPTHLIKTRGQQVTLRCSPKSGHDTVSWYQQALGQGPQFIFQYYEEEERQRGNFPDRFSGHQFPNYSSELNVNALLLGDSALYLCASSFLYTEAFFGQGTRLTVV.

The gene calls are TRBV7-2 and TRBJ2-3; D uncertain. Looked up from germline, CDR1 is SGHTA and CDR2 is FQGNSA. The V end lost 6 bases, the J end lost 5 bases, and 15 bases lay between the germline ends. The CDR3 spans 14 residues. CDR3 bases: TGTGCCAGCAGTTTATCTCCCGCCGTAGATACGCAGTATTTT. This gives the protein CASSLSPAVDTQYF.

The V call is TRBV6-4, the J call TRBJ1-5; 8 bases map to TRBD1. Trimming took 8 bases from V and 4 from J; bases not matched to a gene: 13. The CDR3 is 16 amino acids. Per the germline V gene, CDR1 is MRHNA and CDR2 is SNTAGT. CDR3 DNA: TGTGCCAGCCGCACGGCCAGGGGGCAAGGAAATCAGCCCCAGCATTTT. It codes for CASRTARGQGNQPQHF.

The chain uses TRBV18 and TRBJ2-1; D may be TRBD2 (6 bases). CDR1 is KGHSH, CDR2 LQKENI, per germline. The CDR3 length is 15 residues. V was shortened by 5 bases and J by 0 bases, with 11 bases between the two germline ends. The CDR3 DNA is TGTGCCAGCTCATCCCGGGAGACCTCCTACAATGAGCAGTTCTTC. It is translated as CASSSRETSYNEQFF.

J is TRBJ2-1 and V is TRBV9; tentative D call: TRBD2 (6 bases). CDR1 and CDR2 from the germline V gene are SGDLS and YYNGEE. The CDR3 spans 17 residues. V gave up 3 bases and J gave up 5 bases, with 21 bases separating them. CDR3 DNA: TGTGCCAGCAGCGCCCATTCCGTGGAGGGCCTCCACAATGAGCAGTTCTTC. This translates into CASSAHSVEGLHNEQFF.

The chain is built from TRBV16 and TRBJ2-1, with TRBD1 matching over 8 bases. V shed 4 bases and J 3 bases; nucleotides not matched to a gene: 8. CDR1 and CDR2 from the germline V gene are KGHSY and FQNENV. The CDR3 length is 16 residues. CDR3 sequence (DNA): TGTGCCAGCAGCCCATCAACAACAGGGGGCTACAATGAGCAGTTCTTC. This sequence encodes CASSPSTTGGYNEQFF.

This clone turned up a few times. The chain couples TRBV6-2 or TRBV6-3 to TRBJ1-3; D ambiguous. This CDR3 comprises 16 residues. The germline V and J ends were trimmed by 0 bases and 2 bases, with 11 bases remaining between them. In germline, CDR1 is MNHEY, CDR2 SVGEGT. The CDR3 spells CASSYSVPAPGNTIYF. The CDR3 nucleotides read TGTGCCAGCAGTTACTCGGTGCCAGCTCCTGGAAACACCATATATTTT.

The V and J genes are TRBV2 and TRBJ2-3; 13 bases line up with TRBD2. Trimming cost V 5 bases and J 4 bases; bases outside gene matches: 9. CDR3 length: 17 residues. Germline-derived CDR1 and CDR2 are SNHLY and FYNNEI. The CDR3 reads CASSWTSGSGRPDTQYF. DNA of the CDR3: TGTGCCAGCAGTTGGACTAGCGGGAGCGGCAGGCCAGATACGCAGTATTTT.

For this clone: One end of the junction does not line up with germline, which may come from a read error. The V and J genes are TRBV7-7 and TRBJ2-1, with 8 bases matching TRBD2. Germline assignment: CDR1 SSHAT and CDR2 FNYEAQ (reference sequence). The CDR3 length is 16 residues. The DNA of the CDR3 is TGTGCTAGCAGCCCAAGATCGGGACTAGAGACGAATGAGCAGTTCTTC. Its translation is CASSPRSGLETNEQFF.

This chain uses TRBV6-5 with TRBJ1-2; TRBD1 matches at 11 bases. This CDR3 contains 13 residues. The trim removed 6 bases at V and 4 bases at J, leaving 1 base unmatched. Per germline, CDR1 MNHEY and CDR2 SVGAGI. CDR3 sequence: CASRDRGLYGYTF. CDR3 DNA sequence: TGTGCCAGCAGGGACAGGGGGCTCTATGGCTACACCTTC.

The rearrangement uses TRBV7-8 and TRBJ1-3; D gene unclear. CDR1 and CDR2 from the germline V gene are SGHVS and FQNEAQ. This CDR3 has 14 amino acids. V shed 3 bases and J shed 4 bases, with 10 bases lying between them. This CDR3 is CASSFGSSGNTIYF. Written as DNA, the CDR3 is TGTGCCAGCAGCTTTGGTAGCTCCGGAAACACCATATATTTT.

The rearrangement links TRBV5-4 to TRBJ1-1; no clear D gene. Germline V CDR1 and CDR2: SGHNT, YYREEE (reference sequence). Trimming took 3 bases from V and 8 from J, leaving 14 bases between them. The CDR3 has 13 amino acids. The CDR3 protein is CASSSSYGTEAFF. The CDR3 DNA is TGTGCCAGCAGCTCCTCCTATGGTACGGAAGCTTTCTTT.

This chain connects TRBV4-1 to TRBJ2-4; TRBD2 might be the D (5 bases). CDR3 length: 18 amino acids. Germline loops: CDR1 MGHRA, CDR2 YSYEKL. Trimming left V 3 bases short and J 3 bases short, with 21 bases between. The CDR3 here is CASSQTPVSRAGKNIQYF. DNA for the CDR3: TGCGCCAGCAGCCAGACCCCAGTATCCCGGGCGGGCAAAAACATTCAGTACTTC.

The chain has TRBV7-6 and TRBJ2-7; 8 nucleotides align to TRBD1. The CDR3 has 17 amino acids. The V and J ends lost 5 bases and 2 bases, in that order; junction bases with no gene match: 14. The V gene's germline CDR1 is SGHVS and CDR2 FNYEAQ. CDR3 in DNA: TGTGCCAGCAGCCGATTGAACCAACAGGGGGAAACCTACGAGCAGTACTTC. Protein sequence: CASSRLNQQGETYEQYF.

This sequence joins TRBV9 and TRBJ2-3, with a possible D match to TRBD1 (6 bases). V was pared by 0 bases and J by 6 bases, with 8 bases between. The CDR3 is made up of 13 amino acids. The germline V gene has CDR1 SGDLS and CDR2 YYNGEE. This CDR3 is CASSVAGVDTQYF. CDR3 in DNA: TGTGCCAGCAGCGTAGCAGGGGTCGATACGCAGTATTTT. The complete variable domain, with remaining parts taken from reference TRBV9 and TRBJ2-3, reads DSGVTQTPKHLITATGQRVTLRCSPRSGDLSVYWYQQSLDQGLQFLIQYYNGEERAKGNILERFSAQQFPDLHSELNLSSLELGDSALYFCASSVAGVDTQYFGPGTRLTVL.

The chain employs TRBV2 and TRBJ2-7, with D hard to call. Trimming shortened V by 8 bases and J by 2 bases, and 16 bases separated the two germline ends. The length of the CDR3 is 14 residues. Per the germline V gene, CDR1 is SNHLY and CDR2 is FYNNEI. The DNA for the CDR3 is TGTGCCAGCTTCCCCGAGAGAGGAACCTACGAGCAGTACTTC. It yields the protein CASFPERGTYEQYF.

This chain connects TRBV7-2 to TRBJ2-1; 7 bases match TRBD2. Germline V gives CDR1 SGHTA, CDR2 FQGNSA. The CDR3 totals 16 residues. J gave up 12 bases and V 2 bases, and 16 bases lay outside the gene matches. The CDR3 spells CASSLMAGEIGFGQFF. For the CDR3, the DNA is TGTGCCAGCAGCTTAATGGCGGGAGAGATTGGTTTTGGGCAGTTCTTC.

The CDR3 nucleotides are TGCGCCAGCAGCAATAGGGGGGGGAAAGAGACCCAGTACTTC. It encodes CASSNRGGKETQYF. This sequence joins TRBV5-1 and TRBJ2-5; perhaps TRBD2 as D (7 bases). The CDR3 length is 14 residues. V was clipped by 4 bases and J by 3 bases, with 13 bases between them. Per germline, CDR1 SGHRS and CDR2 YFSETQ.

The chain is built from TRBV5-5 and TRBJ2-2; TRBD2 matches 10 bases. The CDR3 length is 19 residues. Germline lookup yields CDR1 SGHKS and CDR2 YYEKEE (reference sequence). The V and J ends lost 0 bases and 0 bases, in that order; junction bases with no gene match: 8. CDR3 region: CASSLAPSGSRANTGELFF. CDR3 nucleotide sequence: TGTGCCAGCAGCTTGGCCCCTAGCGGGAGCCGAGCGAACACCGGGGAGCTGTTTTTT.